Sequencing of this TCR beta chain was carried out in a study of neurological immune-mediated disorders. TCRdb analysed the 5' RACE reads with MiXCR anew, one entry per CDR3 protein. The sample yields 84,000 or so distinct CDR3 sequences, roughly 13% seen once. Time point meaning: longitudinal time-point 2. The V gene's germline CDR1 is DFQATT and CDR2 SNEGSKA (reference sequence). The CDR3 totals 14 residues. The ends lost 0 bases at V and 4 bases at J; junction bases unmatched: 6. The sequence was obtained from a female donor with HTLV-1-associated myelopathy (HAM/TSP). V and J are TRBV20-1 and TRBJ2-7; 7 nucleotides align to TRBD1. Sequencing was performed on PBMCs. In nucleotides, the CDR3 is TGCAGTGCTAGAGATCGGGACAGCAAATACGAGCAGTACTTC. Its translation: CSARDRDSKYEQYF.